The 20 T cell receptor beta chains listed next were all sequenced from one sample in a study of T cell changes during pregnancy in multiple sclerosis. The repertoire was sequenced with immunoSEQ multiplex PCR; TCRdb's copy has only in-frame clones and lacks some. The sample has fewer than 90,000 clones, nearly 95% seen once. The material sequenced was peripheral blood, taken after pregnancy. The receptors shown here come from a female donor in good health, enrolled as a control in a pregnancy study.

The chain joins TRBV19 to TRBJ2-7, with a tentative D call TRBD2 (5 bases). The germline V gene encodes CDR1 LNHDA and CDR2 SQIVND (reference sequence). The germline V and J ends were trimmed by 6 bases and 4 bases, with 19 bases remaining between them. The CDR3 is 15 amino acids. CDR3 protein: CASSPCLAPEYEQYF. The CDR3 nucleotides read TGTGCCAGTAGCCCCTGCCTAGCTCCAGAGTACGAGCAGTACTTC.

CDR3 nucleotide sequence: TGTGCCAGCAGAACAGCGGGAGGGTTAGAGACCCAGTACTTC. As protein: CASRTAGGLETQYF. This sequence joins TRBV11-2 and TRBJ2-5; TRBD2 aligns across 10 bases. The CDR3 loop spans 14 amino acids. The V and J ends lost 6 bases and 4 bases, in that order; junction bases with no gene match: 5. From germline, CDR1 is SGHAT and CDR2 FQNNGV.

This sequence joins TRBV28 and TRBJ1-1; D is undetermined. The V end was cut by 3 bases, the J end by 0 bases, with 8 bases between. The CDR3 loop spans 14 amino acids. Germline V CDR1 and CDR2: MDHEN, SYDVKM. CDR3: CASSLPTMNTEAFF. In nucleotides, the CDR3 is TGTGCCAGCAGTTTGCCTACTATGAACACTGAAGCTTTCTTT. Full variable domain (outside the CDR3, taken from reference TRBV28 and TRBJ1-1): DVKVTQSSRYLVKRTGEKVFLECVQDMDHENMFWYRQDPGLGLRLIYFSYDVKMKEKGDIPEGYSVSREKKERFSLILESASTNQTSMYLCASSLPTMNTEAFFGQGTRLTVV.

The table lists this clone with a count of one. The rearrangement uses TRBV10-3 and TRBJ2-1; 8 bases are shared with TRBD2. CDR3 length: 12 residues. Germline V gene data show CDR1 as ENHRY and CDR2 as SYGVKD. V trimming: 4 bases; J trimming: 7 bases; junction bases outside the gene matches: 0. DNA for the CDR3: TGTGCCATCAGTGCTAGCGGGAATGAGCAGTTCTTC. Translating gives CAISASGNEQFF.

This chain joins TRBV25-1 and TRBJ1-1; the match to TRBD1 covers 7 bases. CDR1 and CDR2 (germline): MGHDK, SYGVNS. This CDR3 comprises 16 residues. Trimming at V came to 4 bases and at J to 3 bases, leaving 11 bases not matched to a gene. CDR3 sequence: CASSVQGRSRYTEAFF. The CDR3 bases are TGTGCCAGCAGTGTACAGGGGCGATCACGGTACACTGAAGCTTTCTTT.

The chain combines TRBV28 with TRBJ1-2; 7 bases map to TRBD1. CDR3 length: 13 amino acids. Germline lookup yields CDR1 MDHEN and CDR2 SYDVKM. V gave up 3 bases and J gave up 3 bases; unmatched junction bases: 1. The CDR3 sequence is CASSFGTDYGYTF. CDR3 sequence (DNA): TGTGCCAGCAGTTTCGGGACAGACTATGGCTACACCTTC.

The chain carries TRBV10-3 and TRBJ1-3, with TRBD1 matching 8 bases. V dropped 1 base and J dropped 4; count of bases not matched to a gene: 12. Per the germline V gene, CDR1 is ENHRY and CDR2 is SYGVKD. CDR3 length: 18 residues. CDR3 region: CAISEFPNGQGAGNTIYF. The CDR3 nucleotides read TGTGCCATCAGTGAGTTCCCGAACGGACAGGGCGCAGGAAACACCATATATTTT.

The chain has TRBV5-1 and TRBJ1-1; maybe TRBD1 (6 bases). This CDR3 region has 14 residues. V lost 2 bases and J lost 5, with 13 bases in between. Germline V gene data show CDR1 as SGHRS and CDR2 as YFSETQ. The CDR3 DNA sequence: TGCGCCAGCAGCTTAGCGGGGGCGGAAACTGAAGCTTTCTTT. This translates into CASSLAGAETEAFF.

The genes are TRBV20-1 and TRBJ1-2, with TRBD1 matching 7 bases. Germline assignment: CDR1 DFQATT and CDR2 SNEGSKA (reference sequence). The V and J ends lost 6 bases and 7 bases, in that order; junction bases with no gene match: 5. The CDR3 totals 11 residues. This CDR3 reads CSAEGASGYTF. CDR3 DNA sequence: TGCAGTGCAGAGGGGGCAAGTGGCTACACCTTC.

The J gene is TRBJ2-6, the V gene TRBV27, with 9 bases lining up with TRBD1. The CDR3 runs 17 residues. V was pared by 5 bases and J by 3 bases, with 8 bases of the junction left unmatched. Germline CDR1 and CDR2: MNHEY and SMNVEV (reference sequence). CDR3 coding DNA: TGTGCCAGCAGTACCGGGACAGGGAGGAGTGGGGCCAACGTCCTGACTTTC. It codes for CASSTGTGRSGANVLTF.

This chain connects TRBV28 to TRBJ2-1, with 11 nucleotides matching TRBD2. The CDR3 covers 17 residues. J lost 7 bases, V lost 7 bases, and 15 bases had no gene match. Germline CDR1 MDHEN, CDR2 SYDVKM. DNA for the CDR3: TGTGCCAGCACCCGGGTACTAGCGGGAGATTTTTCAAATGAGCAGTTCTTC. It is translated as CASTRVLAGDFSNEQFF.

The CDR3 loop reads CSVETSGSLTYEQYF. The CDR3 coding sequence is TGCAGCGTTGAAACTAGCGGGAGCCTCACCTACGAGCAGTACTTC. The rearrangement uses TRBV29-1 and TRBJ2-7, with 11 bases identical to TRBD2. The CDR3 loop spans 15 amino acids. The ends lost 2 bases at V and 2 bases at J; junction bases unmatched: 5. Per germline, CDR1 SQVTM and CDR2 ANQGSEA.

V gene TRBV7-9 combines with J gene TRBJ2-5, with 9 positions matching TRBD1. This CDR3 is 16 amino acids long. V dropped 5 bases and J dropped 0; count of bases not matched to a gene: 7. Looked up from germline, CDR1 is SEHNR and CDR2 is FQNEAQ (reference sequence). The CDR3 loop reads CASSTPGDRDQETQYF. CDR3 nucleotides: TGTGCCAGCAGCACCCCCGGGGACAGGGACCAAGAGACCCAGTACTTC.

The V call is TRBV9, the J call TRBJ2-1; 12 bases align to TRBD2. Germline V gene lookup returns CDR1 SGDLS and CDR2 YYNGEE. This CDR3 is 16 amino acids long. V shed 0 bases, J shed 7 bases, and the junction held 5 bases outside the gene matches. CDR3 sequence: CASSVGGTSGGNEQFF. CDR3 DNA sequence: TGTGCCAGCAGCGTAGGAGGAACTAGCGGGGGGAATGAGCAGTTCTTC.

The chain recombines TRBV27 with TRBJ2-7; 7 nucleotides agree with TRBD2. CDR1 and CDR2 from the germline V gene are MNHEY and SMNVEV (reference sequence). V gave up 5 bases and J gave up 6 bases; unmatched junction bases: 13. There are 15 residues in the CDR3. The CDR3 region has the DNA TGTGCCAGCAGTAGAACCGGGACTATATCTTTCGAGCAGTACTTC. This translates into CASSRTGTISFEQYF.

This sequence joins TRBV6-1 and TRBJ2-6, with D unclear. V shed 5 bases and J shed 0 bases, with 8 bases lying between them. In germline, CDR1 is MNHNS, CDR2 SASEGT. This CDR3 region has 15 residues. CDR3 sequence reads: CASSRQVSGANVLTF. CDR3 nucleotides: TGTGCCAGCAGTCGGCAGGTCTCTGGGGCCAACGTCCTGACTTTC.

This chain links TRBV5-1 with TRBJ2-2; TRBD2 matches 9 bases. CDR3 length: 14 amino acids. J lost 5 bases, V lost 5 bases, and 4 bases had no gene match. CDR1 is SGHRS and CDR2 is YFSETQ in the germline V gene. The CDR3 bases are TGCGCCAGCAGGCTAGCGGGACAGACCGGGGAGCTGTTTTTT. Its translation: CASRLAGQTGELFF.

J is TRBJ2-5 and V is TRBV5-1; 7 nucleotides line up with TRBD2. The CDR3 totals 15 residues. V was pared by 4 bases and J by 5 bases, with 11 bases of the junction left unmatched. Germline CDR1 reads SGHRS; CDR2 reads YFSETQ. The CDR3: CASSPIRGVEETQYF. The CDR3 DNA sequence: TGCGCCAGCAGCCCCATACGGGGGGTGGAGGAGACCCAGTACTTC. The full variable domain, completed using reference TRBV5-1 and TRBJ2-5, is KAGVTQTPRYLIKTRGQQVTLSCSPISGHRSVSWYQQTPGQGLQFLFEYFSETQRNKGNFPGRFSGRQFSNSRSEMNVSTLELGDSALYLCASSPIRGVEETQYFGPGTRLLVL.

At least ten counts were recorded for this clone. The rearrangement uses TRBV27 and TRBJ2-7; tentative D call: TRBD1 (6 bases). Germline CDR1 and CDR2: MNHEY and SMNVEV (reference sequence). V lost 5 bases and J 6 bases, leaving 20 bases between the germline ends. The CDR3 runs 15 residues. CDR3 amino acids: CASSPQGGQPFEQYF. For the CDR3, the DNA is TGTGCCAGCAGTCCACAAGGGGGTCAACCTTTCGAGCAGTACTTC.

The chain links TRBV28 to TRBJ1-1; 9 bases are a match to TRBD1. The CDR3 has 13 amino acids. Germline V gene sequence: CDR1 MDHEN, CDR2 SYDVKM. V shed 3 bases, J shed 12 bases, and the junction held 8 bases outside the gene matches. The CDR3 DNA is TGTGCCAGCAGTTTCCGACAGGGGGGGAGGACTTTCTTT. Translated: CASSFRQGGRTFF.